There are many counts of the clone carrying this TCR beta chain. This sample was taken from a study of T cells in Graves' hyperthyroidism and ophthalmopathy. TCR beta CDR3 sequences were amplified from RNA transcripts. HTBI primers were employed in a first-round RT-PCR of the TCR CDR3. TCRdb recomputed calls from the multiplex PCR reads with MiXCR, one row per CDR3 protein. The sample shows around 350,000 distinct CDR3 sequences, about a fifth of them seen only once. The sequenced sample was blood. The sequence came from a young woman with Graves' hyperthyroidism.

The CDR3 DNA sequence: TGTGCCAGCAGTTACGGGACAGGGGTTTTTGGCTACACCTTC. Residues: CASSYGTGVFGYTF. This chain joins TRBV6-5 and TRBJ1-2; the match to TRBD1 covers 10 bases. This CDR3 spans 14 amino acids. CDR1 is MNHEY, CDR2 SVGAGI, per germline. The V segment lost 2 bases and the J segment 7 bases; nucleotides outside the gene matches: 4.